The 17 T cell receptor beta chains below were found in one sample sequenced in a study of T cells after yellow fever vaccination. TCRdb analysed the 5' RACE reads with MiXCR anew, one entry per CDR3 protein. This table holds under 700,000 distinct CDR3 sequences, roughly 17% found once. Here the sequenced sample was PBMCs, taken about 5 days after the first yellow fever vaccination. The origin of the receptors is a man aged 18 to 29 who received the YFV17D yellow fever vaccine.

The DNA for the CDR3 is TGTGCCAGCACCATTTCGACAGGGGTACATGCCGGGGAGCTGTTTTTT. Amino acids: CASTISTGVHAGELFF. This chain joins TRBV6-1 and TRBJ2-2; 8 bases match TRBD1. With V trimmed by 7 bases and J by 6 bases, 13 bases remained unmatched. Germline lookup yields CDR1 MNHNS and CDR2 SASEGT. The CDR3 sequence is 16 residues long.

This clonotype was counted ten times or more. J is TRBJ2-2 and V is TRBV3-1, with D perhaps being TRBD1 or TRBD2 (7 bases each). The CDR3 runs 15 residues. Deletions cut 0 bases from V and 7 bases from J, with 12 bases between. Looked up from germline, CDR1 is LGHDT and CDR2 is YNNKEL (reference sequence). This chain's CDR3 is CASSQDSGGVGELFF. DNA for the CDR3: TGTGCCAGCAGCCAAGACTCAGGGGGGGTCGGGGAGCTGTTTTTT.

This chain joins TRBV10-3 and TRBJ1-2; no definite D call. The germline CDR1 and CDR2 sequences are ENHRY and SYGVKD. The V end was cut by 6 bases, the J end by 5 bases, with 13 bases between. The CDR3 has 13 amino acids. The CDR3 DNA sequence: TGTGCCATCAGGCCCCTGCCCCAGTATGGCTACACCTTC. As protein: CAIRPLPQYGYTF.

Only a few counts were recorded for this clonotype. The rearrangement links TRBV10-3 to TRBJ1-2; unclear D gene. CDR1 ENHRY and CDR2 SYGVKD come from the germline V gene. The CDR3 runs 15 residues. Deletions cut 2 bases from V and 5 bases from J, with 15 bases between. Here the CDR3 DNA reads TGTGCCATCAGTGAGGCAGATTCGAATTTATATGGCTACACCTTC. Its protein is CAISEADSNLYGYTF.

V gene TRBV7-9 combines with J gene TRBJ1-1, with TRBD1 matching 7 bases. Germline assignment: CDR1 SEHNR and CDR2 FQNEAQ (reference sequence). The CDR3 length is 16 residues. V trimming: 1 base; J trimming: 11 bases; junction bases outside the gene matches: 16. CDR3 residues: CASSLGEKTGRRFAFF. The CDR3 coding sequence is TGTGCCAGCAGCTTAGGGGAGAAGACAGGGCGCAGGTTTGCTTTCTTT.

The rearrangement uses TRBV24-1 and TRBJ1-5; D is uncertain. V lost 3 bases and J 2 bases, leaving 10 bases between the germline ends. CDR1 is KGHDR, CDR2 SFDVKD, per germline. The CDR3 is 15 residues long. The DNA for the CDR3 is TGTGCCACCAGTGATGCACTACCGGGCAATCAGCCCCAGCATTTT. It encodes CATSDALPGNQPQHF.

The DNA for the CDR3 is TGCGCCAGCAGCTTGAGTCCGACAGGGATTAACTACAATGAGCAGTTCTTC. Its protein is CASSLSPTGINYNEQFF. This sequence joins TRBV5-1 and TRBJ2-1; 7 positions match TRBD1. CDR3 length: 17 residues. With 1 base clipped from V and 3 bases from J, the junction kept 10 bases outside the gene matches. Germline CDR1 and CDR2: SGHRS and YFSETQ.

The chain has TRBV5-1 and TRBJ1-3; unclear D gene. This CDR3 contains 13 residues. V shed 4 bases and J shed 4 bases, with 9 bases lying between them. The germline V gene encodes CDR1 SGHRS and CDR2 YFSETQ. The CDR3: CASSPQQGNTIYF. The CDR3 DNA reads as TGCGCCAGCAGCCCCCAACAGGGAAACACCATATATTTT.

The rearrangement uses TRBV18 and TRBJ2-7; TRBD1 agrees at 8 bases. CDR1 is KGHSH and CDR2 is LQKENI in the germline V gene. The CDR3 has 13 residues. Trimming at V came to 4 bases and at J to 3 bases, leaving 2 bases not matched to a gene. CDR3 bases: TGTGCCAGCTCACTGGGACAGGTCTACGAGCAGTACGTC. As protein: CASSLGQVYEQYV.

The genes are TRBV20-1 and TRBJ2-2; unclear D gene. The CDR3 has 13 residues. Deletions cut 3 bases from V and 6 bases from J, with 11 bases between. Germline CDR1 is DFQATT and CDR2 is SNEGSKA (reference sequence). The CDR3 here is CSASRRSAGELFF. The CDR3 nucleotides are TGCAGTGCTAGCAGGCGGTCGGCCGGGGAGCTGTTTTTT.

This chain links TRBV12-3 or TRBV12-4 with TRBJ2-2; 7 nucleotides align to TRBD1. V lost 3 bases and J lost 2; bases outside the gene matches: 6. The CDR3 sequence is 16 residues long. CDR3 in DNA: TGTGCCAGCAGTTTCTTACAGGGGTCCAACACCGGGGAGCTGTTTTTT. Its translation is CASSFLQGSNTGELFF.

The CDR3: CASSLGAGGAQGTQYF. In nucleotides, the CDR3 is TGTGCCAGCAGCCTTGGGGCGGGGGGAGCACAGGGTACGCAGTATTTT. This rearrangement joins TRBV7-2 to TRBJ2-3, with 8 positions matching TRBD2. CDR3 length equals 16 residues. Germline CDR1 SGHTA, CDR2 FQGNSA. Losses at the gene ends were 5 bases for V and 8 bases for J; bases not matched to a gene: 15.

V and J are TRBV12-3 or TRBV12-4 and TRBJ2-1; D uncertain. The CDR3 spans 13 residues. V lost 4 bases and J 12 bases, leaving 16 bases between the germline ends. For the CDR3, the DNA is TGTGCCAGCAGTTGTTTATACTCAAGTGGGCAGTTCTTC. Translating it yields CASSCLYSSGQFF.

This clonotype was found a few times. The gene calls are TRBV3-1 and TRBJ1-2; D unclear. Germline V gene sequence: CDR1 LGHDT, CDR2 YNNKEL (reference sequence). CDR3 size: 15 residues. Between the trimmed V and J ends, which lost 4 bases and 4 bases, there was a span of 16 bases. The CDR3 region is CASSLTASETYGYTF. CDR3 bases: TGTGCCAGCAGCCTTACCGCAAGTGAAACCTATGGCTACACCTTC.

The gene calls are TRBV19 and TRBJ2-1; 7 bases align to TRBD1. CDR1 and CDR2 (germline): LNHDA, SQIVND (reference sequence). V dropped 6 bases and J dropped 4; count of bases not matched to a gene: 15. The CDR3 spans 17 residues. In nucleotides, the CDR3 is TGTGCCAGTAGATCACGAAGTCTCTGGGACAGATACAATGAGCAGTTCTTC. Its protein is CASRSRSLWDRYNEQFF.

A few counts support this clonotype. The chain recombines TRBV4-2 with TRBJ2-3; D perhaps matches TRBD2 (7 bases). CDR3 size: 15 residues. Trimming took 0 bases from V and 5 from J, leaving 12 bases between them. In germline, CDR1 is LGHNA, CDR2 YNFKEQ. In DNA form, the CDR3 reads TGTGCCAGCAGCCAAGAAGGGGGGGGCGTAGATACGCAGTATTTT. Translation gives CASSQEGGGVDTQYF.

There are a few counts of this clonotype. The V call is TRBV27, the J call TRBJ2-7, with a possible D match to TRBD2 (6 bases). Trimming took 5 bases from V and 0 from J, leaving 14 bases between them. This CDR3 is built from 15 residues. In germline, CDR1 is MNHEY, CDR2 SMNVEV (reference sequence). This CDR3 is CASSLQGLPSYEQYF. In DNA form, the CDR3 reads TGTGCCAGCAGTCTCCAGGGACTGCCCTCCTACGAGCAGTACTTC.